The rows below give T cell receptor beta chains drawn from one sample of a study of T cell responses to AZD1222 COVID-19 vaccine. TCRdb keeps only in-frame clones here, not all; method: immunoSEQ multiplex PCR. Of roughly 160,000 clones in the sample, less than 95% are singletons; the top ten hold about 1.6%. Specimen: peripheral blood, collected on day 0 of AZD1222 vaccination. The origin of the receptors is an adult in good health. CDR3s include the opening cysteine and the closing phenylalanine or tryptophan.

v_call	j_call	cdr3_aa
TRBV7-2	TRBJ1-1	CASSPGGANTEAFF
TRBV7-3	TRBJ1-4	CASSATTGGGGNEKLFF
TRBV6-5	TRBJ2-7	CASTLYASGVYEQYF
TRBV3-1/TRBV3-2	TRBJ2-5	CASSLTGVETQYF
TRBV4-2	TRBJ2-6	CASSQDDGSGANVLTF
TRBV5-1	TRBJ2-2	CASSARNTGELFF
TRBV6-5	TRBJ1-5	CASSYNGNQPQHF
TRBV7-2	TRBJ2-2	CASSLGRGRTGELFF
TRBV5-3	TRBJ1-2	CARSLVRGECYGYTF
TRBV14	TRBJ1-4	CASSQRTGVYVEKLFF
TRBV6-6	TRBJ1-1	CASSYTTGNTEAFF
TRBV5-1	TRBJ2-5	CASSQLAGVETQYF
TRBV3-1/TRBV3-2	TRBJ2-2	CASSQEVPFTGELFF
TRBV18	TRBJ1-1	CASSPDRGSAFF
TRBV3-1/TRBV3-2	TRBJ1-6	CASSQGGQGSNSPLHF
TRBV19	TRBJ1-1	CASSTPGTANTEAFF
TRBV6-1	TRBJ1-6	CASSEVEIKNSPLHF
TRBV28	TRBJ2-7	CASSLGTSGGSYEQYF
TRBV6-2/TRBV6-3	TRBJ1-5	CASSPRTGGYRPQHF
TRBV30	TRBJ2-5	CAWSSGQASRETQYF
TRBV12-3/TRBV12-4	TRBJ2-2	CASRPGVTGELFF
TRBV28	TRBJ2-3	CASTGILIISTDTQYF
TRBV7-3	TRBJ1-1	CASSLNKQGTEAFF
TRBV5-6	TRBJ2-1	CASSLPQDRNEQFF
TRBV7-2	TRBJ1-2	CASSLVANYGYTF
TRBV7-3	TRBJ1-5	CASSLGNGQPQHF
TRBV7-8	TRBJ2-3	CASSPAYSGGFSDTQYF
TRBV9	TRBJ1-1	CASSVEQGTEAFF
TRBV4-1	TRBJ1-3	CASSQDRSSGNTIYF
TRBV18	TRBJ1-6	CASSPNDRGISPLHF
TRBV9	TRBJ1-3	CASSVVASGNTIYF
TRBV6-1	TRBJ1-3	CASSEVLGNTIYF
TRBV18	TRBJ2-1	CASSPKNEQFF
TRBV14	TRBJ2-7	CASSPSNLVTREQYF
TRBV27	TRBJ1-6	CASSFGLSPLHF
TRBV28	TRBJ1-6	CASSLGGTGVSPLHF
TRBV28	TRBJ2-7	CASRSGGSYEQYF
TRBV7-3	TRBJ1-1	CASSLIAGNKGEAFF
TRBV11-2	TRBJ1-1	CASGSGFQAEAFF
TRBV10-2	TRBJ1-1	CASRQFLNTEAFF
TRBV5-6	TRBJ2-7	CASSIKKSGGPSYEQYF
TRBV5-1	TRBJ2-3	CASSSGTPADTQYF
TRBV19	TRBJ1-5	CASSIGQTSNQPQHF
TRBV4-3	TRBJ1-1	CASSPGTGGENTEAFF
TRBV7-3	TRBJ2-1	CASSSYHAAAYEQFF
TRBV19	TRBJ2-2	CASSRGQGTGELFF
TRBV6-5	TRBJ1-6	CASSYAPGVYNSPLHF
TRBV7-9	TRBJ1-5	CASSLVAGQPQHF
TRBV20-1	TRBJ1-1	CSASGPLITEAFF
TRBV7-2	TRBJ1-1	CASSLVGGRADTEAFF
TRBV6-5	TRBJ1-2	CASSSDSLYTF
TRBV27	TRBJ1-5	CASSLGQSNQPQHF
TRBV5-1	TRBJ2-1	CASRGHKEGEQFF
TRBV19	TRBJ2-1	CASKVVGGPNNEQFF
TRBV5-6	TRBJ1-6	CASSLTTGVNSPLHF